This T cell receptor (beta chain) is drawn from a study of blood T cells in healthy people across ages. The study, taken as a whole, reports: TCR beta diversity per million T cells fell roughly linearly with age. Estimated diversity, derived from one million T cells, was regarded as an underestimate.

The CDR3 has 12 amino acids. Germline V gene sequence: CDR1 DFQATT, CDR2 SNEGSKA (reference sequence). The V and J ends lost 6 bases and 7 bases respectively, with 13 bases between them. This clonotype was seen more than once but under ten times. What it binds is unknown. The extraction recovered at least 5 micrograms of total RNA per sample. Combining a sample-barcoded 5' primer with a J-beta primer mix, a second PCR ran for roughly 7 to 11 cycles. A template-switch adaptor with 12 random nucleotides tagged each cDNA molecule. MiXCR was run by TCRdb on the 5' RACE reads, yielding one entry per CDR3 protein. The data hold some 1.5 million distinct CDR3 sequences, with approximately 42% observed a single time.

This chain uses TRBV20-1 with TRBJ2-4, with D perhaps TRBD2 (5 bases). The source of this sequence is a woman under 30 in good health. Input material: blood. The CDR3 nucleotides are TGCAGTGCCCGGCGCCCGGGGAACATTCAGTACTTC. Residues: CSARRPGNIQYF.